The following is a T cell receptor beta chain sequence with its context. Germline-derived CDR1 and CDR2 are SGHAT and FQNNGV. V dropped 2 bases and J dropped 3 bases, with 8 bases sitting between them. This CDR3 spans 13 amino acids. The sample originates from a study of blood T cell repertoires in COVID-19. Only in-frame clones appear in the TCRdb table, and some are missing; sequencing was by immunoSEQ multiplex PCR. The data hold a few hundred thousand clones, with roughly 86% observed a single time. This TCR was recovered from a woman in her twenties or thirties who had recovered from COVID-19. The specimen was peripheral blood. This rearrangement joins TRBV11-2 to TRBJ2-7; no clear D gene. The CDR3 region is CASSLTRIYEQYF. Here the CDR3 DNA reads TGTGCCAGCAGCTTAACGCGGATCTACGAGCAGTACTTC.